The source of this T cell receptor (beta chain) is a study of T cell changes during pregnancy in multiple sclerosis. Assay: immunoSEQ multiplex PCR; the TCRdb copy retains only in-frame clones and omits some. The sample has fewer than 130,000 clones, 91% seen once; the top ten hold about 3.5%. This CDR3 spans 15 amino acids. The ends lost 0 bases at V and 4 bases at J; junction bases unmatched: 2. The germline CDR1 and CDR2 sequences are MNHEY and SVGAGI. This receptor was taken from a female donor with multiple sclerosis, enrolled in a pregnancy study. Sequenced here: peripheral blood, sampled after pregnancy. V is TRBV6-5 and J is TRBJ2-3; 9 bases fit TRBD2. The CDR3 is CASSYSLAGSDTQYF. CDR3 DNA: TGTGCCAGCAGTTACTCGCTAGCGGGGTCAGATACGCAGTATTTT.